What follows describes a single T cell receptor (beta chain). Its antigen is not known. These data belong to a study of regulatory dendritic cells for organ transplantation. Whole-study findings and limits: The most alloreactive TCR clonotypes were found in resting memory CD8+ cells. Regulatory dendritic cells appeared to expand memory CD8+ clones less than mature ones.

The CDR3 spans 16 residues. The V gene's germline CDR1 is SEHNR and CDR2 FQNEAQ (reference sequence). J gave up 4 bases and V 0 bases, and 5 bases lay outside the gene matches. Sequencing was performed with immunoSEQ multiplex PCR; in TCRdb, only in-frame clones are kept and a portion is missing. The table has under 40,000 clones, around nine tenths seen once. The chain carries TRBV7-9 and TRBJ2-7; TRBD2 matches 11 bases. The sample was naive CD8+ T cells from blood. Specified subset: CD45RA+ naive T cells. This clonotype was obtained from a human donor in good health. The CDR3 loop is CASSLAHGTSGYEQYF. For the CDR3, the DNA is TGTGCCAGCAGCTTAGCGCATGGGACTAGCGGTTACGAGCAGTACTTC.